This section outlines one T cell receptor (beta chain) sequence together with its context. Amplified TCR beta CDR3 regions derived from RNA transcripts. In the first-round RT-PCR of the TCR CDR3, the HTBI primer set was used. MiXCR was run by TCRdb on the multiplex PCR reads, yielding one entry per CDR3 protein. This table has 470,000 or so distinct CDR3 sequences, about a fifth appearing once. The sample is drawn from a study of T cells in Graves' hyperthyroidism and ophthalmopathy. Study in general: Peripheral blood sampling occurred at initial diagnosis, before any treatment.

The study defined stable Graves' hyperthyroidism as no ophthalmopathy progression within 18 months. Not enrolled were patients with uncontrolled infection, other autoimmune disease, pregnancy or lactation. V was clipped by 6 bases and J by 2 bases; unmatched bases: 5. CDR3 length equals 16 residues. Germline V CDR1 and CDR2: SNHLY, FYNNEI. J is TRBJ2-5 and V is TRBV2; 14 positions agree with TRBD2. Sequences were obtained from blood. The TCR was taken from a man between 18 and 35 years old with Graves' hyperthyroidism. Written as DNA, the CDR3 is TGTGCCAGCAGGGACAGACTAGCGGGGGGGCAAGAGACCCAGTACTTC. This translates into CASRDRLAGGQETQYF.